A single sample is the source of the 21 T cell receptor beta chains below, sequenced in a study of cytomegalovirus exposure and HLA in healthy donors. A multiplex PCR was run with 60 Vbeta primers and 13 Jbeta primers. The method was immunoSEQ multiplex PCR; TCRdb's version includes in-frame clones alone and lacks a portion of them. The sample has tens of thousands of clones; the top ten hold roughly 9.6%. The material sequenced was PBMCs. The origin of the receptors is a man aged 50-60 years in good health and CMV-seropositive.

The chain couples TRBV4-3 to TRBJ1-1; D unresolved. Germline V lookup: CDR1 LGHNA, CDR2 YSLEER. CDR3 length equals 13 residues. Trimming left V 7 bases short and J 1 base short, with 10 bases between. The CDR3 reads CASNLGGNTEAFF. The CDR3 DNA sequence: TGCGCCAGCAACCTAGGAGGGAACACTGAAGCTTTCTTT.

This chain joins TRBV27 and TRBJ2-1, with 7 nucleotides matching TRBD1. Germline-derived CDR1 and CDR2 are MNHEY and SMNVEV (reference sequence). The CDR3 has 15 amino acids. Unmatched junction bases numbered 9, after V lost 6 bases and J lost 4 bases. The CDR3 protein is CASRSTGTEYNEQFF. The CDR3 DNA reads TGTGCCAGCAGATCTACCGGGACAGAGTACAATGAGCAGTTCTTC.

The V gene is TRBV5-1, the J gene TRBJ2-7; 7 bases are a match to TRBD2. Germline-derived CDR1 and CDR2 are SGHRS and YFSETQ. V shed 3 bases and J 4 bases; nucleotides not matched to a gene: 4. The CDR3 spans 13 residues. The CDR3 loop is CASSWGGDYEQYF. For the CDR3, the DNA is TGCGCCAGCAGCTGGGGGGGGGATTACGAGCAGTACTTC.

The rearrangement joins TRBV7-9 to TRBJ1-2; 10 bases fit TRBD1. CDR3 length: 16 amino acids. J was trimmed by 4 bases and V by 5 bases; bases with no gene match: 10. The germline V gene has CDR1 SEHNR and CDR2 FQNEAQ (reference sequence). This CDR3 is CASSPRTGGGVYGYTF. The CDR3 DNA reads as TGTGCCAGCAGCCCCCGGACAGGGGGAGGTGTCTATGGCTACACCTTC. The full variable domain, with the rest looked up from reference TRBV7-9 and TRBJ1-2, is DTGVSQNPRHKITKRGQNVTFRCDPISEHNRLYWYRQTLGQGPEFLTYFQNEAQLEKSRLLSDRFSAERPKGSFSTLEIQRTEQGDSAMYLCASSPRTGGGVYGYTFGSGTRLTVV.

The chain combines TRBV18 with TRBJ1-4, with TRBD1 identical over 7 bases. The length of the CDR3 is 16 residues. With V trimmed by 3 bases and J by 8 bases, 12 bases remained unmatched. CDR1 KGHSH and CDR2 LQKENI come from the germline V gene. CDR3 nucleotides: TGTGCCAGCTCACCGGGCTTGACAGGGACGGGCGAAAAACTGTTTTTT. It codes for CASSPGLTGTGEKLFF.

CDR3 amino acids: CSVPSGGGEGGYTF. CDR3 DNA: TGCAGCGTTCCTTCTGGGGGGGGCGAGGGTGGCTACACCTTC. This sequence joins TRBV29-1 and TRBJ1-2, with TRBD1 as a possible D gene (6 bases). Germline loops: CDR1 SQVTM, CDR2 ANQGSEA. Trimming left V 5 bases short and J 7 bases short, with 20 bases between. The CDR3 contains 14 residues.

The chain links TRBV19 to TRBJ1-1; D ambiguous. The CDR3 sequence is 13 residues long. Germline lookup yields CDR1 LNHDA and CDR2 SQIVND (reference sequence). V was cut by 1 base and J by 1 base, with 4 bases left in between. The DNA for the CDR3 is TGTGCCAGTAGTATAGGAGGGAACACTGAAGCTTTCTTT. This encodes CASSIGGNTEAFF.

The rearrangement uses TRBV18 and TRBJ1-1; D might be TRBD1 (6 bases). Trimming shortened V by 3 bases and J by 2 bases, and 13 bases separated the two germline ends. Germline CDR1 KGHSH, CDR2 LQKENI. The CDR3 runs 15 residues. CDR3 protein: CASSPSEGVNTEAFF. Here the CDR3 DNA reads TGTGCCAGCTCACCTTCTGAGGGGGTCAACACTGAAGCTTTCTTT.

The V gene is TRBV5-1, the J gene TRBJ1-2; 9 positions match TRBD1. The V segment lost 4 bases and the J segment 2 bases; nucleotides outside the gene matches: 3. This CDR3 has 14 residues. Germline V gene data show CDR1 as SGHRS and CDR2 as YFSETQ. The CDR3 protein is CASSLGTGNYGYTF. The CDR3 DNA is TGCGCCAGCAGCCTAGGGACAGGGAACTATGGCTACACCTTC.

V is TRBV9 and J is TRBJ2-6; tentative D call: TRBD1 (5 bases). The CDR3 is 18 amino acids. Deletions cut 0 bases from V and 0 bases from J, with 13 bases between. Germline V CDR1 and CDR2: SGDLS, YYNGEE. Here the CDR3 DNA reads TGTGCCAGCAGCGTAGAACAGGCACAAGTCTCTGGGGCCAACGTCCTGACTTTC. Protein sequence: CASSVEQAQVSGANVLTF.

V usage is TRBV29-1 and J usage is TRBJ1-1; D perhaps matches TRBD1 (6 bases). The CDR3 extends over 11 amino acids. Germline lookup yields CDR1 SQVTM and CDR2 ANQGSEA. Trimming left V 3 bases short and J 8 bases short, with 10 bases between. The CDR3: CSVDQGYEAFF. CDR3 bases: TGCAGCGTTGATCAGGGGTACGAAGCTTTCTTT.

V is TRBV28 and J is TRBJ2-3, with 8 bases matching TRBD2. The CDR3 covers 16 residues. From germline, CDR1 is MDHEN and CDR2 SYDVKM. J gave up 2 bases and V 6 bases, and 10 bases lay outside the gene matches. In DNA, the CDR3 is TGTGCCAGCAGGAACGGGATTAGCGGGGTCACAGATACGCAGTATTTT. Its translation is CASRNGISGVTDTQYF. Full variable domain (remainder filled in from reference TRBV28 and TRBJ2-3): DVKVTQSSRYLVKRTGEKVFLECVQDMDHENMFWYRQDPGLGLRLIYFSYDVKMKEKGDIPEGYSVSREKKERFSLILESASTNQTSMYLCASRNGISGVTDTQYFGPGTRLTVL.

This CDR3 reads CATSLAATYEQYF. For the CDR3, the DNA is TGTGCCACCTCACTAGCGGCAACCTACGAGCAGTACTTC. V and J are TRBV28 and TRBJ2-7; 8 bases match TRBD2. The germline gives CDR1 MDHEN, CDR2 SYDVKM. The ends lost 10 bases at V and 2 bases at J; junction bases unmatched: 7. CDR3 length equals 13 residues.

The rearrangement uses TRBV11-2 and TRBJ1-1, with a possible D match to TRBD1 (5 bases). The CDR3 consists of 12 residues. Per the germline V gene, CDR1 is SGHAT and CDR2 is FQNNGV. V lost 11 bases and J lost 5, with 15 bases in between. CDR3 in amino acids: CASSGGGTEAFF. As DNA, the CDR3 is TGTGCCTCCTCCGGGGGGGGGACTGAAGCTTTCTTT.

The J gene is TRBJ2-3, the V gene TRBV7-9; D call uncertain. CDR3 length: 14 residues. Germline V lookup: CDR1 SEHNR, CDR2 FQNEAQ (reference sequence). With 5 bases removed from V and 2 bases from J, the gap between germline ends came to 11 bases. CDR3 coding DNA: TGTGCCAGCAGCCAAGACACTTACACAGATACGCAGTATTTT. Protein product: CASSQDTYTDTQYF.

This chain joins TRBV6-5 and TRBJ1-2; D not certain. Germline V lookup: CDR1 MNHEY, CDR2 SVGAGI. Trimming shortened V by 6 bases and J by 6 bases, and 17 bases separated the two germline ends. The CDR3 is 14 residues long. CDR3: CASSPSRGSNGYTF. Here the CDR3 DNA reads TGTGCCAGCAGCCCTAGCCGGGGATCAAATGGCTACACCTTC.

Turning to this clone: Because it lacks the conserved phenylalanine or tryptophan at the end, this CDR3 is likely a read error. The rearrangement joins TRBV4-2 to TRBJ2-7; weak D call: TRBD2 (5 bases). The germline V gene encodes CDR1 LGHNA and CDR2 YNFKEQ. This CDR3 has 14 amino acids. The V end lost 1 base, the J end lost 4 bases, and 11 bases lay between the germline ends. The CDR3 here is CASSQAGMAYEQYL. CDR3 bases: TGTGCCAGCAGCCAAGCCGGGATGGCTTACGAGCAGTACCTC.

V gene TRBV7-9 combines with J gene TRBJ2-7; 8 nucleotides align to TRBD2. The CDR3 extends over 15 amino acids. The V gene's germline CDR1 is SEHNR and CDR2 FQNEAQ (reference sequence). The V gene end was trimmed by 1 base and the J gene end by 0 bases; junction bases not matched to a gene: 2. The CDR3 sequence is CASSLGLAGSYEQYF. The CDR3 DNA follows: TGTGCCAGCAGCTTAGGGCTAGCGGGCTCCTACGAGCAGTACTTC.

This chain joins TRBV27 and TRBJ2-1; 8 positions agree with TRBD2. Germline CDR1 and CDR2: MNHEY and SMNVEV (reference sequence). After removal of 2 bases from V and 4 bases from J, the junction contained 1 base not matched to a gene. CDR3 length equals 14 residues. For the CDR3, the DNA is TGTGCCAGCAGTTTACCGGGAGGGTACAATGAGCAGTTCTTC. Translating gives CASSLPGGYNEQFF.

The rearrangement uses TRBV4-2 and TRBJ2-6, with a weak D call TRBD2 (6 bases). The CDR3 contains 15 residues. V lost 3 bases to trimming and J lost 0 bases, with 6 bases between them. Germline V gene sequence: CDR1 LGHNA, CDR2 YNFKEQ. This chain's CDR3 is CASSQEGSGANVLTF. The CDR3 DNA follows: TGTGCCAGCAGCCAGGAGGGCTCTGGGGCCAACGTCCTGACTTTC.

The chain has TRBV6-1 and TRBJ1-1, with a possible D match to TRBD1 (5 bases). Germline V gives CDR1 MNHNS, CDR2 SASEGT. The CDR3 consists of 14 residues. The V gene lost 4 bases and the J gene lost 2 bases, with 11 bases spanning the gap. CDR3 sequence (DNA): TGTGCCAGCAGTGGGGGACTTTCCAACACTGAAGCTTTCTTT. Amino acid sequence: CASSGGLSNTEAFF.